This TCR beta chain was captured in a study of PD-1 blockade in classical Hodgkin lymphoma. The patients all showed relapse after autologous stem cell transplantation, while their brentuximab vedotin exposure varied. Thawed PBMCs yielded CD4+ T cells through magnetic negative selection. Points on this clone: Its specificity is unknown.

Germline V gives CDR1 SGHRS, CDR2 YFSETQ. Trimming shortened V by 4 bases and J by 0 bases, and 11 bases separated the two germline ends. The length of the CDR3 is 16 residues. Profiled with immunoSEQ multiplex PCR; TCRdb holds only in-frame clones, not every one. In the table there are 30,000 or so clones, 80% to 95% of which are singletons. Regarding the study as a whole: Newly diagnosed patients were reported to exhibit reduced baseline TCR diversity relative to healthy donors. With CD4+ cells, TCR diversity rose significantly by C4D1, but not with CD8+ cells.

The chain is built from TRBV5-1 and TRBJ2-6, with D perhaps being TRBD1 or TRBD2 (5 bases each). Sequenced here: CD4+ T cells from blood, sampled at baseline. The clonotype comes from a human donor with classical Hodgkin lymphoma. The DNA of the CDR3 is TGCGCCAGCAGCAGGGGACGCCTCTCTGGGGCCAACGTCCTGACTTTC. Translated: CASSRGRLSGANVLTF.